Listed below are T cell receptor beta chains from one sample, sequenced in a study of blood T cell repertoires in COVID-19. Using immunoSEQ multiplex PCR, the repertoire was profiled, and TCRdb retains in-frame clones only, with some absent. Altogether 250,000 to 350,000 clones are present, around 87% being singletons, with the ten largest covering roughly 7.1%. The material sequenced was peripheral blood. These receptor sequences come from a woman aged 50 to 60 who had recovered from COVID-19. Both conserved end residues are part of each CDR3. D genes are given only for firm matches. Rows give clone size only sometimes, using once, few, many, or a class for an expanded clone.

abundance: few
v_gene: TRBV7-8
j_gene: TRBJ2-7
d_gene: -
CDR3nt: TGTGCCAGCAGCGTACTAGCTGGATCCTACGAGCAGTACTTC
CDR3aa: CASSVLAGSYEQYF

abundance: -
v_gene: TRBV3-1/TRBV3-2
j_gene: TRBJ1-2
d_gene: -
CDR3nt: TGTGCCAGCAGCCAAGCTTCGGGGGGTTATGGCTACACCTTC
CDR3aa: CASSQASGGYGYTF

abundance: few
v_gene: TRBV11-1
j_gene: TRBJ2-1
d_gene: -
CDR3nt: TGTGCCAGCCTAATGGGGGCGGGTGAGCAGTTCTTC
CDR3aa: CASLMGAGEQFF

abundance: -
v_gene: TRBV10-3
j_gene: TRBJ2-1
d_gene: -
CDR3nt: TGTGCCATCAGTGAAAGGACAAATTACAATGAGCAGTTCTTC
CDR3aa: CAISERTNYNEQFF

abundance: -
v_gene: TRBV29-1
j_gene: TRBJ1-1
d_gene: -
CDR3nt: TGCAGCGTGACCGCAGACATGAACACTGAAGCTTTCTTT
CDR3aa: CSVTADMNTEAFF

abundance: -
v_gene: TRBV11-2
j_gene: TRBJ1-3
d_gene: -
CDR3nt: TGTGCCAGCAGCCTTCAGGTGGTATCTGGAAACACCATATATTTT
CDR3aa: CASSLQVVSGNTIYF

abundance: -
v_gene: TRBV20-1
j_gene: TRBJ2-2
d_gene: TRBD2
CDR3nt: TGCAGTGCTAGTCCGGGACTAGCGGGGGTCGACACCGGGGAGCTGTTTTTT
CDR3aa: CSASPGLAGVDTGELFF

abundance: -
v_gene: TRBV5-8
j_gene: TRBJ1-2
d_gene: TRBD1
CDR3nt: TGTGCCAGCACTCAGGGGACAGTGGTCGCACTTGGCTACACCTTC
CDR3aa: CASTQGTVVALGYTF

abundance: -
v_gene: TRBV30
j_gene: TRBJ2-7
d_gene: -
CDR3nt: TGTGCCTGGAGTCCGGGGAGATACTACGAGCAGTACTTC
CDR3aa: CAWSPGRYYEQYF

abundance: -
v_gene: TRBV5-6
j_gene: TRBJ2-7
d_gene: -
CDR3nt: TGTGCCAGCAGCGGACTTGGGTCAGCCTACGAGCAGTACTTC
CDR3aa: CASSGLGSAYEQYF

abundance: -
v_gene: TRBV27
j_gene: TRBJ2-1
d_gene: TRBD2
CDR3nt: TGTGCCAGCAGTTTCCCGCCTTTAGCGGGAGGGCCTCTCCGAGAGCAGTTCTTC
CDR3aa: CASSFPPLAGGPLREQFF

abundance: -
v_gene: TRBV6-5
j_gene: TRBJ1-1
d_gene: TRBD1
CDR3nt: TGTGCCAGCAGTTACTCAACGACAGGGACCTACACTGAAGCTTTCTTT
CDR3aa: CASSYSTTGTYTEAFF

abundance: -
v_gene: TRBV30
j_gene: TRBJ2-5
d_gene: TRBD1
CDR3nt: TGTGCCTGGAGTGCCGGGAGGACAGGGGGGGTAGAGACCCAGTACTTC
CDR3aa: CAWSAGRTGGVETQYF

abundance: -
v_gene: TRBV9
j_gene: TRBJ1-4
d_gene: TRBD1
CDR3nt: TGTGCCACCCCGACCCGGACAGGGACGAATGAAAAACTGTTTTTT
CDR3aa: CATPTRTGTNEKLFF

abundance: -
v_gene: TRBV11-2
j_gene: TRBJ1-5
d_gene: -
CDR3nt: TGTGCCAGCAGCGGGGCAGTCAATCAGCCCCAGCATTTT
CDR3aa: CASSGAVNQPQHF

abundance: -
v_gene: TRBV5-4
j_gene: TRBJ1-4
d_gene: -
CDR3nt: TGTGCCAGCAGCTTGGCTGGGGGCACTAATGAAAAACTGTTTTTT
CDR3aa: CASSLAGGTNEKLFF

abundance: -
v_gene: TRBV6-5
j_gene: TRBJ1-4
d_gene: TRBD1
CDR3nt: TGTGCCAGCAGACCCTACTTGACAGGGGAAAAACTGTTTTTT
CDR3aa: CASRPYLTGEKLFF

abundance: -
v_gene: TRBV27
j_gene: TRBJ2-7
d_gene: TRBD1
CDR3nt: TGTGCCAGCAGGGACAGGGTTAACTCCTACGAGCAGTACTTC
CDR3aa: CASRDRVNSYEQYF

abundance: -
v_gene: TRBV5-1
j_gene: TRBJ1-4
d_gene: -
CDR3nt: TGCGCCAGCAGCTTGGGGTTTGAAGGAAGGGGAGAAAAACTGTTTTTT
CDR3aa: CASSLGFEGRGEKLFF

abundance: -
v_gene: TRBV11-2
j_gene: TRBJ2-3
d_gene: TRBD2
CDR3nt: TGTGCCAGCAGCTTGAGACTAGCGGGAGGAGGCACAGATACGCAGTATTTT
CDR3aa: CASSLRLAGGGTDTQYF

abundance: -
v_gene: TRBV5-1
j_gene: TRBJ2-5
d_gene: TRBD1
CDR3nt: TGCGCCAGCAGTACAGGGGAAGTAGGGGAGACCCAGTACTTC
CDR3aa: CASSTGEVGETQYF

abundance: -
v_gene: TRBV7-9
j_gene: TRBJ2-2
d_gene: -
CDR3nt: TGTGCCAGCAGCTTAGGCAGGGCGAACACCGGGGAGCTGTTTTTT
CDR3aa: CASSLGRANTGELFF

abundance: -
v_gene: TRBV10-1
j_gene: TRBJ2-3
d_gene: TRBD1
CDR3nt: TGCGCCAGCAGTTCAGGGGGACAGCGCACAGATACGCAGTATTTT
CDR3aa: CASSSGGQRTDTQYF

abundance: -
v_gene: TRBV6-2/TRBV6-3
j_gene: TRBJ2-4
d_gene: TRBD1
CDR3nt: TGTGCCAGCAGTTTTCGCCGGGACAGGGAGGAAAACATTCAGTACTTC
CDR3aa: CASSFRRDREENIQYF

abundance: -
v_gene: TRBV11-2
j_gene: TRBJ2-5
d_gene: -
CDR3nt: TGTGCCAGCAGCTTAGCAACTGATGGGACCCAGTACTTC
CDR3aa: CASSLATDGTQYF

abundance: -
v_gene: TRBV4-1
j_gene: TRBJ1-1
d_gene: -
CDR3nt: TGCGCCAGCAGCCAAGTTTTCAGGGATAACACTGAAGCTTTCTTT
CDR3aa: CASSQVFRDNTEAFF

abundance: -
v_gene: TRBV5-1
j_gene: TRBJ1-1
d_gene: -
CDR3nt: TGCGCCAGCAGCGTGGTAAATCAGGGGCAGGGCACTGAAGCTTTCTTT
CDR3aa: CASSVVNQGQGTEAFF

abundance: -
v_gene: TRBV19
j_gene: TRBJ2-5
d_gene: -
CDR3nt: TGTGCCAGTATGGACAACAGGGTGCGGGAGACCCAGTACTTC
CDR3aa: CASMDNRVRETQYF

abundance: -
v_gene: TRBV19
j_gene: TRBJ1-6
d_gene: TRBD1
CDR3nt: TGTGCCAGCACTCAGGGGGTCCGGTCACCCCTCCACTTT
CDR3aa: CASTQGVRSPLHF

abundance: -
v_gene: TRBV7-2
j_gene: TRBJ1-4
d_gene: -
CDR3nt: TGTGCCAGCAGCCGTGACAGTGTCAATGAAAAACTGTTTTTT
CDR3aa: CASSRDSVNEKLFF